This T cell receptor (beta chain) was captured in a study of regulatory dendritic cells for organ transplantation. Study as a whole: LPS was added to dendritic cell cultures on day 6. Study findings and constraints: Regulatory dendritic cells appeared to expand memory CD8+ clones less than mature ones. Memory CD8+ T cells were the most oligoclonal; naive cells were highly diverse.

Measured with immunoSEQ multiplex PCR; TCRdb has only the in-frame clones, and not every one. The sample carries 9,500 to 15,000 clones, approximately 56% recorded once. This clone was counted between two and nine times. Its antigen is as yet unknown. Sorted subsets were CFSE-labeled and cultured 4 to 6 days with allogeneic dendritic cells. The CDR3 sequence is 15 residues long. Trimming at V came to 5 bases and at J to 3 bases, leaving 8 bases not matched to a gene. The V gene's germline CDR1 is SEHNR and CDR2 FQNEAQ (reference sequence). Material for sequencing was naive CD8+ T cells from blood cultured with dendritic cells. The subset denotes: CD45RA+ naive T cells. This TCR derives from a human donor in good health. This chain joins TRBV7-9 and TRBJ2-7, with TRBD1 matching 9 bases. The CDR3 loop is CASSHGTGTIYEQYF. DNA for the CDR3: TGTGCCAGCAGCCACGGGACAGGGACTATCTACGAGCAGTACTTC.